These 20 T cell receptor beta chains share one sample of origin, sequenced in a study of blood T cell repertoires in COVID-19. Data came from immunoSEQ multiplex PCR; TCRdb stores just in-frame clones and leaves some out. The table includes more than 110,000 clones, around 82% detected once. The source material was peripheral blood. These receptors came from a human donor in a cohort sampled during active COVID-19.

The V call is TRBV19, the J call TRBJ1-5; 8 bases align to TRBD1. The CDR3 is made up of 17 amino acids. Germline V lookup: CDR1 LNHDA, CDR2 SQIVND (reference sequence). Losses at the gene ends were 4 bases for V and 1 base for J; bases not matched to a gene: 9. The CDR3 coding sequence is TGTGCCAGTAGTACCGGACAGGGAAGGGGGAGCAATCAGCCCCAGCATTTT. Amino acid sequence: CASSTGQGRGSNQPQHF. The whole variable domain, filled in from reference TRBV19 and TRBJ1-5, reads DGGITQSPKYLFRKEGQNVTLSCEQNLNHDAMYWYRQDPGQGLRLIYYSQIVNDFQKGDIAEGYSVSREKKESFPLTVTSAQKNPTAFYLCASSTGQGRGSNQPQHFGDGTRLSIL.

The chain links TRBV14 to TRBJ2-7; D not certain. CDR1 and CDR2 from the germline V gene are SGHDN and FVKESK. CDR3 length: 13 residues. V lost 1 base and J 3 bases, leaving 7 bases between the germline ends. The CDR3 region has the DNA TGTGCCAGCAGCCAAGTTTTCAGCTACGAGCAGTACTTC. This encodes CASSQVFSYEQYF. The entire variable domain, with the rest obtained from reference TRBV14 and TRBJ2-7, is as follows: EAGVTQFPSHSVIEKGQTVTLRCDPISGHDNLYWYRRVMGKEIKFLLHFVKESKQDESGMPNNRFLAERTGGTYSTLKVQPAELEDSGVYFCASSQVFSYEQYFGPGTRLTVT.

V is TRBV27 and J is TRBJ1-1, with 7 bases aligning to TRBD1. This CDR3 comprises 15 residues. Germline-derived CDR1 and CDR2 are MNHEY and SMNVEV (reference sequence). Trimming cost V 3 bases and J 5 bases; bases outside gene matches: 9. DNA of the CDR3: TGTGCCAGCAGTTTGTGGAGGGACAGAATTACTGAAGCTTTCTTT. It translates to CASSLWRDRITEAFF.

V and J are TRBV9 and TRBJ2-1, with 8 bases matching TRBD1. The V and J ends lost 3 bases and 7 bases, in that order; junction bases with no gene match: 3. The CDR3 extends over 13 amino acids. In germline, CDR1 is SGDLS, CDR2 YYNGEE. The DNA of the CDR3 is TGTGCCAGCAGCGGACACAGGGGGAATGAGCAGTTCTTC. Translating gives CASSGHRGNEQFF. The whole variable domain, remainder taken from reference TRBV9 and TRBJ2-1, is DSGVTQTPKHLITATGQRVTLRCSPRSGDLSVYWYQQSLDQGLQFLIQYYNGEERAKGNILERFSAQQFPDLHSELNLSSLELGDSALYFCASSGHRGNEQFFGPGTRLTVL.

The J gene is TRBJ2-3, the V gene TRBV11-3, with D maybe TRBD2 (6 bases). Trimming removed 5 bases at V and 0 bases at J, with 9 bases between. The length of the CDR3 is 14 residues. Germline CDR1 is SGHNT and CDR2 is YENEEA. CDR3 in amino acids: CASSGTSSTDTQYF. CDR3 coding DNA: TGTGCCAGCAGCGGTACTAGCAGCACAGATACGCAGTATTTT. The variable domain in full, with the rest retrieved from reference TRBV11-3 and TRBJ2-3, is EAGVVQSPRYKIIEKKQPVAFWCNPISGHNTLYWYLQNLGQGPELLIRYENEEAVDDSQLPKDRFSAERLKGVDSTLKIQPAELGDSAVYLCASSGTSSTDTQYFGPGTRLTVL.

This chain links TRBV6-5 with TRBJ2-1; maybe TRBD1 (5 bases). V lost 3 bases to trimming and J lost 7 bases, with 13 bases between them. CDR1 MNHEY and CDR2 SVGAGI come from the germline V gene. The CDR3 runs to 14 residues. DNA of the CDR3: TGTGCCAGCAGTTATAACAGGCGAATAAATGAGCAGTTCTTC. Encoded protein: CASSYNRRINEQFF.

J is TRBJ1-1 and V is TRBV7-9; D may be TRBD1 (5 bases). The CDR3 spans 13 residues. Germline CDR1 reads SEHNR; CDR2 reads FQNEAQ (reference sequence). The V and J ends lost 0 bases and 7 bases respectively, with 9 bases between them. The CDR3: CASSLAGLGEAFF. CDR3 sequence (DNA): TGTGCCAGCAGCTTAGCGGGACTTGGTGAAGCTTTCTTT.

J is TRBJ2-2 and V is TRBV20-1; D ambiguous. CDR3 size: 11 residues. Looked up from germline, CDR1 is DFQATT and CDR2 is SNEGSKA (reference sequence). V was pared by 6 bases and J by 6 bases, with 8 bases between. The DNA of the CDR3 is TGCAGTGCCAACCGGGCCGGGGAGCTGTTTTTT. It translates to CSANRAGELFF.

The V call is TRBV5-4, the J call TRBJ1-4; TRBD1 matches at 9 bases. CDR3 length: 16 amino acids. With V trimmed by 4 bases and J by 4 bases, 8 bases remained unmatched. Germline CDR1 reads SGHNT; CDR2 reads YYREEE (reference sequence). CDR3 sequence: CASSQRTGQGNEKLFF. CDR3 bases: TGTGCCAGCAGCCAACGAACGGGACAGGGTAATGAAAAACTGTTTTTT.

This clone was seen a handful of times. The chain joins TRBV7-9 to TRBJ1-6; D uncertain. The germline gives CDR1 SEHNR, CDR2 FQNEAQ (reference sequence). CDR3 size: 14 residues. The ends were cut back, 3 bases at V and 11 bases at J, with 14 bases in the middle. The CDR3 bases are TGTGCCAGCAGCTTGGTCGGGTATGAGGCACCCCTCCACTTT. Its protein product is CASSLVGYEAPLHF.

The chain combines TRBV6-5 with TRBJ1-2; D is uncertain. V dropped 5 bases and J dropped 5 bases, with 15 bases sitting between them. Looked up from germline, CDR1 is MNHEY and CDR2 is SVGAGI. The CDR3 runs to 14 residues. The CDR3 loop is CASSPDGEWYGYTF. Written as DNA, the CDR3 is TGTGCCAGCAGTCCCGACGGGGAGTGGTATGGCTACACCTTC.

This clone was seen just once. The chain couples TRBV3-1 (or the pseudogene TRBV3-2) to TRBJ1-1, with TRBD1 matching 7 bases. V lost 3 bases, J lost 6 bases, and 7 bases stayed unmatched. Germline loops: CDR1 LGHDT, CDR2 YNNKEL (reference sequence). This CDR3 has 14 amino acids. The CDR3 coding sequence is TGTGCCAGCAGCCAGTCCGACAGGGACGCTGAAGCTTTCTTT. Protein sequence: CASSQSDRDAEAFF.

The chain joins TRBV2 to TRBJ1-2, with TRBD1 matching over 8 bases. The CDR3 is 15 amino acids. Germline V gives CDR1 SNHLY, CDR2 FYNNEI. Trimming removed 4 bases from V and 8 bases from J; junction bases left unmatched: 12. As DNA, the CDR3 is TGTGCCAGCAGTGGGGGCCGGGACAGGTTAGGAGGCTACACCTTC. Its translation is CASSGGRDRLGGYTF.

The rearrangement joins TRBV24-1 to TRBJ2-1, with a tentative D call TRBD1 (5 bases). CDR1 and CDR2 (germline): KGHDR, SFDVKD. Trimming pared 1 base from V and 10 bases from J, leaving 16 bases between. This CDR3 region has 15 residues. CDR3 in amino acids: CATSDFQTTVGEQFF. CDR3 nucleotides: TGTGCCACCAGTGATTTCCAAACGACAGTCGGCGAGCAGTTCTTC.

The V call is TRBV12-5, the J call TRBJ2-5; D not resolved. V was shortened by 4 bases and J by 4 bases, with 7 bases between the two germline ends. The germline V gene has CDR1 LGHNT and CDR2 FRNRAP. The CDR3 sequence is 12 residues long. The chain's CDR3 is CASGSRGETQYF. CDR3 nucleotides: TGTGCTAGTGGTTCGCGAGGAGAGACCCAGTACTTC.

The V gene is TRBV24-1, the J gene TRBJ2-3; 7 bases fit TRBD1. J was trimmed by 1 base and V by 7 bases; bases with no gene match: 10. CDR1 and CDR2 from the germline V gene are KGHDR and SFDVKD. The CDR3 has 16 residues. The CDR3, as DNA: TGTGCCACCAGACCCTCAAAGGGGGCAGGCACAGATACGCAGTATTTT. Translated: CATRPSKGAGTDTQYF.

The chain is built from TRBV6-2 or TRBV6-3 and TRBJ1-5; D not resolved. The CDR3 covers 15 residues. Trimming removed 5 bases from V and 5 bases from J, with 16 bases in between. From germline, CDR1 is MNHEY and CDR2 SVGEGT. Here the CDR3 DNA reads TGTGCCAGCAGTCCAGGAAGCCCAGTTTATCAGCCCCAGCATTTT. It codes for CASSPGSPVYQPQHF.

The J gene is TRBJ2-5, the V gene TRBV19, with TRBD2 identical over 7 bases. Losses at the gene ends were 3 bases for V and 5 bases for J; bases not matched to a gene: 9. There are 15 residues in the CDR3. Germline V CDR1 and CDR2: LNHDA, SQIVND (reference sequence). Here the CDR3 reads CASSIKEAGKETQYF. The CDR3 DNA is TGTGCCAGTAGTATTAAGGAAGCGGGAAAGGAGACCCAGTACTTC.

CDR3 sequence (DNA): TGTGCCAGCAGCTTAGAAGCGGGGGTAAACAATGAGCAGTTCTTC. Amino acids: CASSLEAGVNNEQFF. The gene calls are TRBV11-3 and TRBJ2-1, with 8 bases aligning to TRBD2. J gave up 5 bases and V 0 bases, and 3 bases lay outside the gene matches. CDR1 SGHNT and CDR2 YENEEA come from the germline V gene. The CDR3 is made up of 15 amino acids.

This clone was counted between two and nine times. CDR3 region: CASSPAGQGRSPLHF. The CDR3 bases are TGTGCCAGCTCACCAGCCGGACAGGGGAGGTCACCCCTCCACTTT. The chain employs TRBV18 and TRBJ1-6, with 9 bases matching TRBD1. The junction had 6 bases not matched to a gene; V was cut back by 2 bases and J by 10 bases. The CDR3 loop spans 15 amino acids. Looked up from germline, CDR1 is KGHSH and CDR2 is LQKENI.